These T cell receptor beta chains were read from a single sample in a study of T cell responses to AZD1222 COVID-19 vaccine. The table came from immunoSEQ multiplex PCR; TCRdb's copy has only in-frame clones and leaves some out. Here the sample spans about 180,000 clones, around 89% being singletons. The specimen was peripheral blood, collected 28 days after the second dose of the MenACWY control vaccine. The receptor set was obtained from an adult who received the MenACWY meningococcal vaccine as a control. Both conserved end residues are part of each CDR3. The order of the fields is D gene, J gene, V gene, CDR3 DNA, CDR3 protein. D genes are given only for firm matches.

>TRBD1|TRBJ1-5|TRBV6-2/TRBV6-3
TGTGCCAGCAGCCTAAGTAGTGGGCGGACAGGGGATTTCGGCAATCAGCCCCAGCATTTT
CASSLSSGRTGDFGNQPQHF
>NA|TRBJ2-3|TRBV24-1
TGTGCCACCAGTGACCCCGGGACGGGGAGGTCAGATACGCAGTATTTT
CATSDPGTGRSDTQYF
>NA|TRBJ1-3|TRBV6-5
TGTGCCAGCAGAAAACAGGGATCTGGAAACACCATATATTTT
CASRKQGSGNTIYF
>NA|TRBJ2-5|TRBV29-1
TGCAGCTCTTTGACCCCAGGAGAGACCCAGTACTTC
CSSLTPGETQYF
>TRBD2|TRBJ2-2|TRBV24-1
TGTGCCACCGGGACTAGCGGGAGCCCGGGGGAGCTGTTTTTT
CATGTSGSPGELFF
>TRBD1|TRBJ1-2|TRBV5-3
TGTGCCAGAAGCTTGGTAGGGGACAGGGAGGGCTACACCTTC
CARSLVGDREGYTF
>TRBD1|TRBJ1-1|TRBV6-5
TGTGCCAGCAGTCACAGGGGATACACTGAAGCTTTCTTT
CASSHRGYTEAFF
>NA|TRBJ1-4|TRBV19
TGTGCCAGTAGCCCCGGGACGGAGGATGAAAAACTGTTTTTT
CASSPGTEDEKLFF
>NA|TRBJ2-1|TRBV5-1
TGCGCCAGCAGCTTGGGAAGCAGGAATGAGCAGTTCTTC
CASSLGSRNEQFF
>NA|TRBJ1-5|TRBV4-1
TGCGCCAGCAGCCAAGAAGGCAGCAGGTTGGATCAGCCCCAGCATTTT
CASSQEGSRLDQPQHF